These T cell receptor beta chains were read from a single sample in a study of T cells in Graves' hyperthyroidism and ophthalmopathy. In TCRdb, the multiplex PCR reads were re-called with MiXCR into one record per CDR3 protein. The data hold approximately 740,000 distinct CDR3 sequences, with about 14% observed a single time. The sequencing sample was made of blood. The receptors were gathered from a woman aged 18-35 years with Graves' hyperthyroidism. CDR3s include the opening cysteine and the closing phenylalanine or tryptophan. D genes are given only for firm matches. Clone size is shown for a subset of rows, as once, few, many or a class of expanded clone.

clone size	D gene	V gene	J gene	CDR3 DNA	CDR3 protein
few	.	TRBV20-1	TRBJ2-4	TGCAGTGCTAGCCGGCCACAGAACATTCAGTACTTC	CSASRPQNIQYF
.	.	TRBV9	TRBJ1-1	TGTGCCAGCAGCGTATCGCCAGGTACCCCTGAAGCTTTCTTT	CASSVSPGTPEAFF
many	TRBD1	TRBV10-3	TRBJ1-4	TGTGCCCACGCTCGCGGACAGGGTGATGAAAAACTGTTTTTT	CAHARGQGDEKLFF
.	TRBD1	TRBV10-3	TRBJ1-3	TGTGCCATCAGCCCAACACAGGGGGGAAATTCTGGAAACACCATATATTTT	CAISPTQGGNSGNTIYF
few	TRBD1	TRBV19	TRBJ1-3	TGTGCCAGTAGTGGCCTAAACAGGGCCAGGGGGACCTCTGGAAACACCATATATTTT	CASSGLNRARGTSGNTIYF
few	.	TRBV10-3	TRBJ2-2	TGTGCCATCAGTGAGAGTCAGGATAGCACCGGGGAGCTGTTTTTT	CAISESQDSTGELFF
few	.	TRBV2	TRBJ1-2	TGTGCCAGCAGCGTCGGCAGGGGAATCTATGGCTACACCTTC	CASSVGRGIYGYTF
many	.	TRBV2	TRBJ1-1	TGTGCCAGCAGCCCGACAAGGAACACTGAAGCTTTCTTT	CASSPTRNTEAFF
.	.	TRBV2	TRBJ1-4	TGTGCCAGCAGTGAAGTACAGTTATTTGAAAAACTGTTTTTT	CASSEVQLFEKLFF
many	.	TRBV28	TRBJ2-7	TGTGCCAGCAGACCACGGGGTGGCACCTACGAGCAGTACTTC	CASRPRGGTYEQYF
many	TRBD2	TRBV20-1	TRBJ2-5	TGCAGTGCTAGAGCGGGAGGCCAAGAGACCCAGTACTTC	CSARAGGQETQYF
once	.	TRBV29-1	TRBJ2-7	TGCAGCGTCGGGGGTGGCAGGGGCCCCTACGAGCAGTACTTC	CSVGGGRGPYEQYF
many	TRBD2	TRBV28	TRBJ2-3	TGTGCCAGCAGTCCAGAGGCCCCTAGCGGGATTCTCACAGATACGCAGTATTTT	CASSPEAPSGILTDTQYF
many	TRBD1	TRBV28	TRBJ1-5	TGTGCCAGCAGTTTATCCCGGACAGGTGGAAGCAATCAGCCCCAGCATTTT	CASSLSRTGGSNQPQHF
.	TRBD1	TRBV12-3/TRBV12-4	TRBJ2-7	TGTGCCAGTGCGCCCGGAAGGGACAGCTCCTACGAGCAGTACTTC	CASAPGRDSSYEQYF
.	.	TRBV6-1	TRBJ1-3	TGTGCCAGCAGTGAAGCGTGGGCTTTCTCTGGAAACACCATATATTTT	CASSEAWAFSGNTIYF
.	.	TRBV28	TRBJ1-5	TGTGCCAGCAGTTTCAGGGGTCAGGGGCCCAATCAGCCCCAGCATTTT	CASSFRGQGPNQPQHF
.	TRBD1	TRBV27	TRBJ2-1	TGTGCCAGCAGCCTGACAGGGAAATCCTACAATGAGCAGTTCTTC	CASSLTGKSYNEQFF
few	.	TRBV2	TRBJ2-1	TGTGCCAGCAGTGGGGTTCCAGGGTATCTCAATGAGCAGTTCTTC	CASSGVPGYLNEQFF
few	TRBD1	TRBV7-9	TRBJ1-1	TGTGCCAGCAGCTTCACAGGGGCGGCTACTGAAGCTTTCTTT	CASSFTGAATEAFF
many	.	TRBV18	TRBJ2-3	TGTGCCAGCTCACCATTCCTTAGCACAGATACGCAGTATTTT	CASSPFLSTDTQYF
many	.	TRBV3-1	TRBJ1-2	TGTGCCAGCAGCTACCAGGGGTTCTATGGCTACACCTTC	CASSYQGFYGYTF
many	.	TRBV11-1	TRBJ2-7	TGTGCCAGCAGCTTTCAGGAGGACTACGAGCAGTACTTC	CASSFQEDYEQYF
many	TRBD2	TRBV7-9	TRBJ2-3	TGTGCCAGCCCGGGGACTAGCGCCAAGCTCACAGATACGCAGTATTTT	CASPGTSAKLTDTQYF
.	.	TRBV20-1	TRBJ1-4	TGCAGTGCCAAGATGGGGTTGTGGGATACTAATGAAAAACTGTTTTTT	CSAKMGLWDTNEKLFF
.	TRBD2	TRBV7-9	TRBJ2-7	TGTGCCAGCAGCTTAGGACTAGCGGAGAGCTACGAGCAGTACTTC	CASSLGLAESYEQYF
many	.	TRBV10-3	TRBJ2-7	TGTGCCATCAGCGGGAGAGATGCCTACGAGCAGTACTTC	CAISGRDAYEQYF
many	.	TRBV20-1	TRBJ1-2	TGCAGTGCTAGGGATCATCCCTATGGCTACACCTTC	CSARDHPYGYTF
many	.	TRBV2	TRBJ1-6	TGTGCCAGCAGGGAAGTGGGGGCCTATAATTCACCCCTCCACTTT	CASREVGAYNSPLHF
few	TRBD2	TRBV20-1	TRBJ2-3	TGCAGTGCTAGGGTTTGGACTAGCGGATACACAGATACGCAGTATTTT	CSARVWTSGYTDTQYF
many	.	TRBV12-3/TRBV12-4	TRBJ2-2	TGTGCCAGCAGTTTGAGGGTCACCGGGGAGCTGTTTTTT	CASSLRVTGELFF
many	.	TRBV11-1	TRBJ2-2	TGTGCCAGCAGGGCTCGGGCCGGGGAGCTGTTTTTT	CASRARAGELFF
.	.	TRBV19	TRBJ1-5	TGTGCCAGTAACAACCGCCTTAATCAGCCCCAGCATTTT	CASNNRLNQPQHF
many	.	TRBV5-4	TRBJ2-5	TGTGCCAGCAGCTTGGGGGCCAGCCGTAGGGAACAAGAGACCCAGTACTTC	CASSLGASRREQETQYF
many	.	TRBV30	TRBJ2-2	TGTGCCTGGAGTTCAGCGGGCGGGGAGCTGTTTTTT	CAWSSAGGELFF
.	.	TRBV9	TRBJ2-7	TGTGCCAGCAGCGTAGCCCCACAGCAATCAGCAGGCGAGCAGTACTTC	CASSVAPQQSAGEQYF
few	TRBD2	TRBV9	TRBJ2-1	TGTGCCAGCACCGGGGGGGAAAGACTGCACTTAAATGAGCAGTTCTTC	CASTGGERLHLNEQFF
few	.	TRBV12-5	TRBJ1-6	TGTGCTAGTGGCCTTGAACCTGGTGTATCCTATAATTCACCCCTCCACTTT	CASGLEPGVSYNSPLHF
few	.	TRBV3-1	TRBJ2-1	TGTGCCAGCAGCCAAGTTATCGGAGCCTCCTACAATGAGCAGTTCTTC	CASSQVIGASYNEQFF
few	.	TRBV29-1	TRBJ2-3	TGCAGCGTCCTCGGGGGATACACAGATACGCAGTATTTT	CSVLGGYTDTQYF
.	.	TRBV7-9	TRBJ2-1	TGTGCCAGCAGCTTTACAGGGATCAATGAGCAGTTCTTC	CASSFTGINEQFF
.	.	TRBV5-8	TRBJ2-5	TGTGCCAGCAGCTTGAATGACAGACAAGAGACCCAGTACTTC	CASSLNDRQETQYF